This passage covers 19 T cell receptor beta chains from one sample sequenced in a study of response to subunit inactivated influenza vaccine. TCRdb analysed the RT-PCR reads with MiXCR anew, one entry per CDR3 protein. Seen here are more than 700,000 distinct CDR3 sequences, roughly 20% observed once, and the top ten hold 10% to 13%. Sequencing used PBMCs from blood, obtained about 5 days after vaccination. These receptors all come from a man in his fifties or sixties who received an inactivated influenza vaccine.

This chain connects TRBV6-5 to TRBJ2-7, with D perhaps being TRBD1 or TRBD2 (5 bases each). CDR1 and CDR2 from the germline V gene are MNHEY and SVGAGI. The CDR3 length is 12 residues. V lost 11 bases, J lost 6 bases, and 17 bases lay in between. CDR3 DNA sequence: TGTGCCCCAGGGTGGGGAGAGGGCGAGCAGTACTTC. Its protein is CAPGWGEGEQYF.

The chain is built from TRBV20-1 and TRBJ2-2; D gene ambiguous. The ends were cut back, 3 bases at V and 4 bases at J, with 15 bases in the middle. The CDR3 totals 15 residues. The germline gives CDR1 DFQATT, CDR2 SNEGSKA (reference sequence). This CDR3 reads CSASNYNRGTGELFF. CDR3 sequence (DNA): TGCAGTGCTAGCAATTATAACCGAGGCACCGGGGAGCTGTTTTTT.

This clonotype was counted only a few times. The chain combines TRBV20-1 with TRBJ2-5; D may correspond to TRBD1 or TRBD2 (6 bases each). Germline assignment: CDR1 DFQATT and CDR2 SNEGSKA (reference sequence). Trimming took 3 bases from V and 7 from J, leaving 27 bases between them. The CDR3 consists of 17 residues. The CDR3, as DNA: TGCAGTGCTAGCATGACGCTACCCGTTGGGGGGCTAGGGACCCAGTACTTC. Amino acids: CSASMTLPVGGLGTQYF.

This clonotype was detected many times. The V gene is TRBV15, the J gene TRBJ1-2, with D unresolved. Germline V gene data show CDR1 as LNHNV and CDR2 as YYDKDF (reference sequence). The CDR3 is 15 residues long. Trimming pared 1 base from V and 1 base from J, leaving 10 bases between. As DNA, the CDR3 is TGTGCCACCAGCAGAGGCCATGTCAGTAACTATGGCTACACCTTC. Residues: CATSRGHVSNYGYTF.

This chain joins TRBV4-1 and TRBJ1-5; tentatively, D is TRBD1 (6 bases). Germline loops: CDR1 MGHRA, CDR2 YSYEKL. The CDR3 is made up of 16 amino acids. V was pared by 0 bases and J by 2 bases, with 11 bases between. The CDR3 reads CASSQDSGGGNQPQHF. The CDR3, as DNA: TGCGCCAGCAGCCAAGATTCTGGGGGCGGCAATCAGCCCCAGCATTTT.

The chain uses TRBV6-1 and TRBJ2-1, with 12 bases identical to TRBD2. CDR3 length: 18 residues. V shed 3 bases and J 6 bases; nucleotides not matched to a gene: 12. Looked up from germline, CDR1 is MNHNS and CDR2 is SASEGT. The CDR3 DNA follows: TGTGCCAGCAGTGACGTCCTAGCGGGAGGGCCAAAAATCAATGAGCAGTTCTTC. Residues: CASSDVLAGGPKINEQFF.

This clonotype appeared a few times. The rearrangement joins TRBV4-2 to TRBJ2-7, with D perhaps matching TRBD2 (6 bases). The germline V and J ends were trimmed by 0 bases and 2 bases, with 14 bases remaining between them. Germline-derived CDR1 and CDR2 are LGHNA and YNFKEQ. The CDR3 runs 16 residues. This CDR3 reads CASSQDPSDSAYEQYF. CDR3 coding DNA: TGTGCCAGCAGCCAAGATCCTAGCGACTCGGCCTACGAGCAGTACTTC.

The gene calls are TRBV6-1 and TRBJ2-2, with D maybe TRBD1 (6 bases). The length of the CDR3 is 16 residues. Per germline, CDR1 MNHNS and CDR2 SASEGT. V was clipped by 5 bases and J by 3 bases, with 16 bases between them. CDR3 sequence: CASSPLRTVYTGELFF. The CDR3 DNA reads as TGTGCCAGCAGTCCCCTAAGGACAGTTTACACCGGGGAGCTGTTTTTT.

This clonotype has a handful of counts. The chain is built from TRBV28 and TRBJ1-2; no definite D call. CDR1 and CDR2 from the germline V gene are MDHEN and SYDVKM. The V and J ends lost 2 bases and 2 bases respectively, with 9 bases between them. The CDR3 totals 14 residues. As DNA, the CDR3 is TGTGCCAGCAGTTTAAGTGCCAGGAACTATGGCTACACCTTC. As protein: CASSLSARNYGYTF.

This rearrangement joins TRBV12-3 or TRBV12-4 to TRBJ1-5, with a possible D match to TRBD1 (5 bases). The CDR3 consists of 15 residues. The V and J ends lost 7 bases and 2 bases respectively, with 15 bases between them. CDR3 residues: CASTKAQGGNQPQHF. The CDR3 region has the DNA TGTGCCAGCACGAAGGCCCAGGGTGGCAATCAGCCCCAGCATTTT.

The genes are TRBV7-2 and TRBJ1-3; D is possibly TRBD1 (6 bases). Germline CDR1 is SGHTA and CDR2 is FQGNSA. Trimming stripped 5 bases from V and 2 bases from J, with 13 bases between. CDR3 size: 15 residues. CDR3 residues: CASSESSGAGNTIYF. CDR3 bases: TGTGCCAGCAGCGAGTCCTCAGGGGCTGGAAACACCATATATTTT.

J is TRBJ2-5 and V is TRBV20-1; 8 bases map to TRBD2. Losses at the gene ends were 2 bases for V and 3 bases for J; bases not matched to a gene: 8. This CDR3 is 15 amino acids long. The germline gives CDR1 DFQATT, CDR2 SNEGSKA (reference sequence). DNA for the CDR3: TGCAGTGCTAGACTCCCCGGGACTAGAGAAGAGACCCAGTACTTC. It specifies CSARLPGTREETQYF.

This clonotype was counted once. CDR3 protein: CSVLRGWDNEQFF. DNA for the CDR3: TGCAGCGTTTTGCGGGGTTGGGACAATGAGCAGTTCTTC. The chain combines TRBV29-1 with TRBJ2-1, with TRBD2 as a possible D gene (6 bases). The CDR3 runs to 13 residues. Germline lookup yields CDR1 SQVTM and CDR2 ANQGSEA. V gave up 5 bases and J gave up 5 bases, with 13 bases separating them.

The CDR3 DNA sequence: TGTGCCAGCAGTGGACCGTCTGGTTTCTGGGGGAGTGAAAAACTGTTTTTT. It is translated as CASSGPSGFWGSEKLFF. The rearrangement uses TRBV12-3 or TRBV12-4 and TRBJ1-4; D may be TRBD1 (5 bases). The CDR3 runs to 17 residues. V lost 5 bases to trimming and J lost 7 bases, with 23 bases between them.

This clonotype was recorded a few times. The CDR3 loop reads CASSPGGSTGELFF. As DNA, the CDR3 is TGCGCCAGCAGCCCCGGCGGGAGCACCGGGGAGCTGTTTTTT. The chain recombines TRBV5-1 with TRBJ2-2; 7 positions agree with TRBD2. This CDR3 has 14 amino acids. Trimming removed 4 bases from V and 4 bases from J; junction bases left unmatched: 4. Germline V gene lookup returns CDR1 SGHRS and CDR2 YFSETQ. Full variable domain (missing parts from reference TRBV5-1 and TRBJ2-2): KAGVTQTPRYLIKTRGQQVTLSCSPISGHRSVSWYQQTPGQGLQFLFEYFSETQRNKGNFPGRFSGRQFSNSRSEMNVSTLELGDSALYLCASSPGGSTGELFFGEGSRLTVL.

This clonotype was detected only a few times. The CDR3 DNA reads TGCAGTGCCTCGACAGTCACCGGGGAGCTGTTTTTT. It yields the protein CSASTVTGELFF. The chain links TRBV20-1 to TRBJ2-2; D possibly corresponds to TRBD1 (5 bases). Per the germline V gene, CDR1 is DFQATT and CDR2 is SNEGSKA (reference sequence). V lost 6 bases to trimming and J lost 4 bases, with 9 bases between them. The CDR3 loop spans 12 amino acids.

This clonotype was seen more than once but under ten times. The V and J genes are TRBV29-1 and TRBJ2-1; D possibly uses TRBD1 or TRBD2 (5 bases each). Per germline, CDR1 SQVTM and CDR2 ANQGSEA. The V and J ends lost 4 bases and 0 bases respectively, with 25 bases between them. The length of the CDR3 is 19 residues. CDR3 amino acids: CSVAGPVESFLSSYNEQFF. DNA for the CDR3: TGCAGCGTTGCGGGGCCGGTCGAATCTTTCCTGAGCTCCTACAATGAGCAGTTCTTC.

This clonotype was counted ten times or more. V and J are TRBV20-1 and TRBJ2-7; D is perhaps TRBD2 (6 bases). The germline gives CDR1 DFQATT, CDR2 SNEGSKA (reference sequence). The ends were cut back, 8 bases at V and 6 bases at J, with 17 bases in the middle. CDR3 length equals 12 residues. The CDR3 coding sequence is TGCAGTCCTACGCCGGGGGTCGGCGAGCAGTACTTC. Protein sequence: CSPTPGVGEQYF.

The gene calls are TRBV4-3 and TRBJ1-1; 9 nucleotides agree with TRBD1. V gave up 2 bases and J gave up 1 base; unmatched junction bases: 2. From germline, CDR1 is LGHNA and CDR2 YSLEER. The CDR3 consists of 15 residues. CDR3 in DNA: TGCGCCAGCAGCCAAATGGGACAGGGGAACACTGAAGCTTTCTTT. This encodes CASSQMGQGNTEAFF.